The 32 T cell receptor beta chains below come from one sample, sequenced in a study of shared clonotypes between healthy human individuals. Some clones are missing from TCRdb's copy, which holds only in-frame ones; the method was immunoSEQ multiplex PCR. The profile shows around 1.1 million clones, around 77% of them singletons. Sample: memory CD4+ T cells from PBMCs. Subset described: CD45RA-negative fraction. These receptor sequences come from a man aged 18 to 30 in good health. Some clones in this sample may be carry-over from other donors' samples.

The genes are TRBV13 and TRBJ2-7, with D maybe TRBD2 (5 bases). Looked up from germline, CDR1 is PRHDT and CDR2 is FYEKMQ (reference sequence). The CDR3 extends over 15 amino acids. V was cut by 3 bases and J by 0 bases, with 12 bases left in between. CDR3 amino acids: CASSFLREGSYEQYF. The CDR3 nucleotides are TGTGCCAGCAGCTTTCTTCGGGAAGGCTCCTACGAGCAGTACTTC.

The J gene is TRBJ1-5, the V gene TRBV30, with D perhaps matching TRBD1 (5 bases). Trimming took 6 bases from V and 5 from J, leaving 14 bases between them. This CDR3 is built from 13 residues. CDR1 is GTSNPN, CDR2 SVGIG, per germline (reference sequence). The CDR3 sequence is CACNMGGDQPQHF. CDR3 coding DNA: TGTGCCTGTAATATGGGGGGTGATCAGCCCCAGCATTTT.

This rearrangement joins TRBV28 to TRBJ1-2; the match to TRBD1 covers 8 bases. The CDR3 has 14 amino acids. Losses at the gene ends were 7 bases for V and 5 bases for J; bases not matched to a gene: 9. Germline CDR1 reads MDHEN; CDR2 reads SYDVKM. The CDR3 reads CASTGQGGGYGYTF. CDR3 DNA sequence: TGTGCCAGCACCGGACAGGGCGGGGGTTATGGCTACACCTTC.

This chain links TRBV7-8 with TRBJ2-7, with unresolved D. Trimming cost V 3 bases and J 6 bases, with 6 bases left between them. CDR3 length: 11 amino acids. The germline gives CDR1 SGHVS, CDR2 FQNEAQ. The CDR3 region is CASSFWREQYF. The CDR3 bases are TGTGCCAGCAGCTTCTGGCGCGAGCAGTACTTC.

This clone was seen ten or more times. This chain uses TRBV7-8 with TRBJ1-3, with a tentative D call TRBD1 (6 bases). Between the trimmed V and J ends, which lost 0 bases and 0 bases, there was a span of 15 bases. In germline, CDR1 is SGHVS, CDR2 FQNEAQ. CDR3 size: 18 residues. CDR3 coding DNA: TGTGCCAGCAGCTTAGCACCTCCTAGACAGGCCTCTGGAAACACCATATATTTT. It codes for CASSLAPPRQASGNTIYF. The complete variable domain, with remaining parts taken from reference TRBV7-8 and TRBJ1-3, reads GAGVSQSPRYKVAKRGQDVALRCDPISGHVSLFWYQQALGQGPEFLTYFQNEAQLDKSGLPSDRFFAERPEGSVSTLKIQRTQQEDSAVYLCASSLAPPRQASGNTIYFGEGSWLTVV.

The chain combines TRBV2 with TRBJ1-1; possibly TRBD1 for D (5 bases). Trimming left V 5 bases short and J 0 bases short, with 13 bases between. Looked up from germline, CDR1 is SNHLY and CDR2 is FYNNEI. This CDR3 region has 15 residues. The CDR3 loop reads CASSWGGLMNTEAFF. CDR3 nucleotides: TGTGCCAGCAGTTGGGGGGGATTAATGAACACTGAAGCTTTCTTT.

The V gene is TRBV28, the J gene TRBJ2-7; D uncertain. The CDR3 contains 12 residues. Looked up from germline, CDR1 is MDHEN and CDR2 is SYDVKM. The V and J ends lost 8 bases and 10 bases respectively, with 18 bases between them. DNA for the CDR3: TGTGCCAGCGGTTCCCCGGCGACCGTCCAGTACTTC. Its translation is CASGSPATVQYF.

The chain has TRBV11-3 and TRBJ1-1; 8 positions agree with TRBD1. The germline V gene has CDR1 SGHNT and CDR2 YENEEA. The junction had 7 bases not matched to a gene; V was cut back by 6 bases and J by 4 bases. The length of the CDR3 is 14 residues. CDR3 bases: TGTGCCAGCAGGTTTCAAACAGGGGGCACTGAAGCTTTCTTT. It encodes CASRFQTGGTEAFF.

This sequence joins TRBV5-4 and TRBJ2-1; perhaps TRBD1 as D (6 bases). Trimming cost V 3 bases and J 9 bases, with 16 bases left between them. The CDR3 runs to 14 residues. Germline V lookup: CDR1 SGHNT, CDR2 YYREEE (reference sequence). The CDR3 reads CASSWGLGNGEQFF. CDR3 nucleotides: TGTGCCAGCAGCTGGGGGCTAGGGAACGGTGAGCAGTTCTTC.

V is TRBV5-1 and J is TRBJ1-5, with a weak D call TRBD1 (6 bases). This CDR3 has 14 amino acids. Germline V gene lookup returns CDR1 SGHRS and CDR2 YFSETQ. V dropped 5 bases and J dropped 2 bases, with 11 bases sitting between them. As DNA, the CDR3 is TGCGCCAGCAGGGAGGGGGTTGGCAATCAGCCCCAGCATTTT. Its protein product is CASREGVGNQPQHF.

CDR3 protein: CASSLGGRGTGELFF. In DNA form, the CDR3 reads TGTGCCAGCAGCTTAGGAGGGCGCGGGACCGGGGAGCTGTTTTTT. The chain has TRBV5-6 and TRBJ2-2, with a weak D call TRBD2 (6 bases). The CDR3 length is 15 residues. The germline V gene has CDR1 SGHDT and CDR2 YYEEEE. The V gene lost 2 bases and the J gene lost 5 bases, with 13 bases spanning the gap.

This clone was found many times. Other DNA sequences in the same sample also yield this CDR3. The chain has TRBV2 and TRBJ1-1; 8 bases match TRBD1. The CDR3 totals 15 residues. Germline CDR1 is SNHLY and CDR2 is FYNNEI. Trimming cost V 6 bases and J 1 base; bases outside gene matches: 7. The CDR3 coding sequence is TGTGCCAGCAGAGAGACACAGGGGGGGAACACTGAAGCTTTCTTT. Protein sequence: CASRETQGGNTEAFF. Looking up the rest from reference TRBV2 and TRBJ1-1 gives the full variable domain: EPEVTQTPSHQVTQMGQEVILRCVPISNHLYFYWYRQILGQKVEFLVSFYNNEISEKSEIFDDQFSVERPDGSNFTLKIRSTKLEDSAMYFCASRETQGGNTEAFFGQGTRLTVV.

This clone was detected once. The chain recombines TRBV7-3 with TRBJ2-1, with TRBD2 matching 8 bases. The germline V gene encodes CDR1 SGHTA and CDR2 FQGTGA. V lost 4 bases, J lost 9 bases, and 5 bases stayed unmatched. The length of the CDR3 is 13 residues. The DNA of the CDR3 is TGTGCCAGCAGCTCAGGGACTAGTGGTGAGCAGTTCTTC. It is translated as CASSSGTSGEQFF. Combining the CDR3 with reference TRBV7-3 and TRBJ2-1 gives the whole variable domain GAGVSQTPSNKVTEKGKYVELRCDPISGHTALYWYRQSLGQGPEFLIYFQGTGAADDSGLPNDRFFAVRPEGSVSTLKIQRTERGDSAVYLCASSSGTSGEQFFGPGTRLTVL.

Here the CDR3 DNA reads TGTGCCAGTAGTAGGGGACACCCCGCCCAAGCTTTCTTT. This gives the protein CASSRGHPAQAFF. The rearrangement links TRBV19 to TRBJ1-1; possible D gene TRBD1, 6 bases. The CDR3 sequence is 13 residues long. Germline V gene data show CDR1 as LNHDA and CDR2 as SQIVND (reference sequence). Between the trimmed V and J ends, which lost 4 bases and 9 bases, there was a span of 15 bases.

This clone was picked up one time. This chain uses TRBV6-6 with TRBJ2-2, with no clear D. Germline lookup yields CDR1 MNHNY and CDR2 SVGAGI (reference sequence). V lost 0 bases and J 5 bases, leaving 10 bases between the germline ends. The CDR3 runs to 15 residues. CDR3 DNA sequence: TGTGCCAGCAGTTACTCCTTTGGGGAAACCGGGGAGCTGTTTTTT. Translation: CASSYSFGETGELFF.

The chain combines TRBV9 with TRBJ2-1; D uncertain. There are 16 residues in the CDR3. V was clipped by 0 bases and J by 6 bases, with 16 bases between them. Per the germline V gene, CDR1 is SGDLS and CDR2 is YYNGEE. The CDR3 here is CASSVAGFVASNEQFF. CDR3 nucleotide sequence: TGTGCCAGCAGCGTAGCTGGGTTCGTGGCTTCCAATGAGCAGTTCTTC.

V and J are TRBV5-4 and TRBJ1-5; tentatively, D is TRBD1 (5 bases). CDR1 is SGHNT and CDR2 is YYREEE in the germline V gene (reference sequence). The V end was cut by 4 bases, the J end by 0 bases, with 8 bases between. The CDR3 has 14 amino acids. As DNA, the CDR3 is TGTGCCAGCAGCCTAGGACATAGCAATCAGCCCCAGCATTTT. This gives the protein CASSLGHSNQPQHF.

The genes are TRBV28 and TRBJ1-5, with D perhaps matching TRBD1 (6 bases). CDR3 length: 13 amino acids. The germline V and J ends were trimmed by 7 bases and 7 bases, with 14 bases remaining between them. Germline CDR1 and CDR2: MDHEN and SYDVKM. The CDR3 spells CASIGGLRQPQHF. CDR3 sequence (DNA): TGTGCCAGCATAGGGGGGCTGCGGCAGCCCCAGCATTTT.

The chain is built from TRBV5-1 and TRBJ2-2, with D unresolved. The CDR3 has 14 amino acids. Trimming took 0 bases from V and 4 from J, leaving 7 bases between them. From germline, CDR1 is SGHRS and CDR2 YFSETQ. The CDR3: CASSLVQSTGELFF. CDR3 sequence (DNA): TGCGCCAGCAGCTTGGTTCAGAGCACCGGGGAGCTGTTTTTT. Combining the CDR3 with reference TRBV5-1 and TRBJ2-2 gives the whole variable domain KAGVTQTPRYLIKTRGQQVTLSCSPISGHRSVSWYQQTPGQGLQFLFEYFSETQRNKGNFPGRFSGRQFSNSRSEMNVSTLELGDSALYLCASSLVQSTGELFFGEGSRLTVL.

The genes are TRBV10-2 and TRBJ2-7; no clear D gene. This CDR3 spans 14 amino acids. Trimming left V 3 bases short and J 4 bases short, with 13 bases between. CDR1 and CDR2 from the germline V gene are WSHSY and SAAADI. The CDR3 sequence: CASSDSLPGYEQYF. CDR3 sequence (DNA): TGCGCCAGCAGTGACAGTCTCCCTGGGTACGAGCAGTACTTC.

The gene calls are TRBV27 and TRBJ2-1, with TRBD2 as a possible D gene (6 bases). This CDR3 comprises 15 residues. The germline V gene encodes CDR1 MNHEY and CDR2 SMNVEV (reference sequence). The V and J ends lost 5 bases and 5 bases respectively, with 16 bases between them. The chain's CDR3 is CASSLPGLGNNEQFF. The CDR3 nucleotides are TGTGCCAGCAGTCTCCCGGGACTCGGCAACAATGAGCAGTTCTTC.

Details on this clone: Mismatch with germline at one junction end may stem from a read error. The sample has other DNA sequences that encode this CDR3 too. The J gene is TRBJ1-2, the V gene TRBV9; 9 positions match TRBD1. CDR1 is SGDLS and CDR2 is YYNGEE in the germline V gene. The CDR3 contains 17 residues. CDR3 coding DNA: TGTGCCAGCAGCCCCCGGGACAGGGCTTATCTTAACTATGGCTACACTTTC. Encoded protein: CASSPRDRAYLNYGYTF.

A single count supports this clone. This chain joins TRBV5-5 and TRBJ1-2, with a weak D call TRBD1 (5 bases). Germline loops: CDR1 SGHKS, CDR2 YYEKEE (reference sequence). The V and J ends lost 2 bases and 10 bases respectively, with 15 bases between them. The CDR3 runs to 13 residues. The CDR3: CASSFDGRGPYTF. The CDR3 nucleotides read TGTGCCAGCAGCTTTGACGGTCGGGGACCCTACACCTTC.

The chain employs TRBV6-4 and TRBJ1-5; D is perhaps TRBD1 (5 bases). The length of the CDR3 is 16 residues. CDR1 and CDR2 from the germline V gene are MRHNA and SNTAGT. The V and J ends lost 4 bases and 5 bases respectively, with 18 bases between them. Written as DNA, the CDR3 is TGTGCCAGCAGTGGGGGAAGTACAGGTAGGGATCAGCCCCAGCATTTT. This encodes CASSGGSTGRDQPQHF.

Of note for this clone: With a much larger clone just one base away, this may be a read error. The chain is built from TRBV29-1 and TRBJ2-5; a weak D match, TRBD2 (5 bases). The CDR3 sequence is 12 residues long. CDR1 SQVTM and CDR2 ANQGSEA come from the germline V gene. The CDR3 loop is CSYRLMGEIQYF. DNA for the CDR3: TGCAGCTACCGCCTGATGGGAGAGATCCAGTACTTC.

This clone was seen only a few times. This sequence joins TRBV4-2 and TRBJ1-1; 11 bases align to TRBD1. This CDR3 has 15 amino acids. CDR1 and CDR2 (germline): LGHNA, YNFKEQ. With 3 bases clipped from V and 10 bases from J, the junction kept 10 bases outside the gene matches. Written as DNA, the CDR3 is TGTGCCAGCAGCCAGCCGGGACAGGGGGGGGCGAGAGCTTTCTTT. This encodes CASSQPGQGGARAFF.

Only one count was recorded for this clone. The rearrangement uses TRBV10-2 and TRBJ1-5; D unresolved. This CDR3 region has 14 residues. Germline assignment: CDR1 WSHSY and CDR2 SAAADI. V was shortened by 4 bases and J by 4 bases, with 11 bases between the two germline ends. The CDR3 DNA sequence: TGCGCCAGCAGTGGGAAGACCGCGAATCAGCCCCAGCATTTT. Translation gives CASSGKTANQPQHF.

To note about this clone: The junction departs from the called germline gene at one end, perhaps through a read error. The CDR3 spells CASRLGSGSEQYF. In DNA form, the CDR3 reads TGTGCCAGCAGATTGGGGTCAGGGTCCGAGCAGTACTTC. The chain recombines TRBV5-5 with TRBJ2-7; D possibly corresponds to TRBD1 (5 bases). This CDR3 comprises 13 residues. Germline V CDR1 and CDR2: SGHKS, YYEKEE (reference sequence).

The chain joins TRBV4-1 to TRBJ2-5; 9 bases agree with TRBD2. There are 16 residues in the CDR3. V lost 2 bases, J lost 5 bases, and 9 bases stayed unmatched. Germline assignment: CDR1 MGHRA and CDR2 YSYEKL. CDR3 coding DNA: TGCGCCAGCAGCCAATCCCCTAGCGGGGCTTTGGAGACCCAGTACTTC. Amino acid sequence: CASSQSPSGALETQYF.

Regarding this clone: The junction departs from the called germline gene at one end, perhaps through a read error. The V gene is TRBV7-2, the J gene TRBJ2-7, with 8 bases identical to TRBD1. Germline CDR1 reads SGHTA; CDR2 reads FQGNSA. The CDR3 has 15 amino acids. In DNA form, the CDR3 reads TGCGCCAGCAGCCCGACAGGGGCGCCAACCTACGAGCAGTACTTC. Translation gives CASSPTGAPTYEQYF.

This clone was recorded only once. This chain joins TRBV28 and TRBJ1-2; 7 positions agree with TRBD1. The germline gives CDR1 MDHEN, CDR2 SYDVKM. The CDR3 runs to 14 residues. With V trimmed by 4 bases and J by 4 bases, 6 bases remained unmatched. The CDR3, as DNA: TGTGCCAGCAGTTCCGAGACAGGGTCCTATGGCTACACCTTC. It yields the protein CASSSETGSYGYTF.

The chain is built from TRBV28 and TRBJ1-2; 8 nucleotides match TRBD1. CDR3 length: 15 residues. Per the germline V gene, CDR1 is MDHEN and CDR2 is SYDVKM. V shed 5 bases and J 4 bases; nucleotides not matched to a gene: 9. DNA for the CDR3: TGTGCCAGCAGTATTCAGGGGGCGAAAGTCTATGGCTACACCTTC. Translated: CASSIQGAKVYGYTF.